This TCR beta chain appears in the sequencing data of a study of blood T cell repertoires in COVID-19. Study-level background: Sources were T cells, B-cell-depleted T cells, or PBMCs; the material itself was cDNA or gDNA.

The protocol was immunoSEQ multiplex PCR, while the TCRdb copy is restricted to in-frame clones and leaves out a portion. The sample yields around 55,000 clones, roughly 85% seen once. V lost 11 bases to trimming and J lost 0 bases, with 9 bases between them. The CDR3 consists of 12 residues. The TCR sequence derives from a human donor in a cohort sampled during active COVID-19. The chain combines TRBV12-3 or TRBV12-4 with TRBJ2-3, with D perhaps matching TRBD1 (6 bases). Sequencing input: peripheral blood. The CDR3, as DNA: TGTGCCGGGGGCGGGAGCACAGATACGCAGTATTTT. The encoded protein is CAGGGSTDTQYF.